What follows are 16 T cell receptor beta chains derived from one specimen sequenced in a study of T cells in women clearing cervical HPV infection. Clones were read by immunoSEQ multiplex PCR, and TCRdb kept only the in-frame ones, dropping some. In all, the sample yields tens of thousands of clones. The material sequenced was blood buffy coat. These TCRs come from a woman between 18 and 75 years old with a cervical HPV16 infection that either progressed to CIN3+ or cleared (not recorded which).

Comment on this clone: The read finishes 3 residues shy of the CDR3 end, and the germline J gene is used to complete it. The J gene is TRBJ1-6, the V gene TRBV2, with 11 bases that match TRBD1. CDR1 and CDR2 from the germline V gene are SNHLY and FYNNEI. The CDR3 runs to 15 residues. The V and J ends lost 3 bases and 9 bases, in that order; junction bases with no gene match: 4. CDR3: CASSEEGTGGSPLHF. CDR3 DNA, as far as it was read: TGTGCCAGCAGTGAGGAAGGGACAGGGGGTTCACCC. Together with reference TRBV2 and TRBJ1-6, the CDR3 gives the full variable domain: EPEVTQTPSHQVTQMGQEVILRCVPISNHLYFYWYRQILGQKVEFLVSFYNNEISEKSEIFDDQFSVERPDGSNFTLKIRSTKLEDSAMYFCASSEEGTGGSPLHFGNGTRLTVT.

Regarding this clone: The read ends 3 residues early relative to the CDR3; the germline J gene fills the gap. The chain joins TRBV7-9 to TRBJ1-2; perhaps TRBD1 as D (5 bases). This CDR3 is built from 14 residues. CDR1 SEHNR and CDR2 FQNEAQ come from the germline V gene (reference sequence). Here the CDR3 reads CASSLVRGSYDYTF. The DNA read from the CDR3 is TGTGCCAGCAGCTTAGTGAGGGGCTCCTACGAC.

Worth noting for this clone: The read gets to within 3 residues of the CDR3 end, and the germline J gene fills in the rest. The chain links TRBV24-1 to TRBJ2-7; no firm D call. The CDR3 runs to 12 residues. Per germline, CDR1 KGHDR and CDR2 SFDVKD. Trimming pared 1 base from V and 4 bases from J, leaving 4 bases between. CDR3 loop: CATSDLGYEQYF. Partial CDR3 DNA: TGTGCCACCAGTGATTTAGGGTACGAG.

Details on this clone: The CDR3 goes on 3 residues after the read ends, and that part is filled in from the germline J gene. This rearrangement joins TRBV5-1 to TRBJ1-6; the D is unclear. Per germline, CDR1 SGHRS and CDR2 YFSETQ. CDR3 length: 16 residues. V was cut by 0 bases and J by 9 bases, with 16 bases left in between. The CDR3 is CASSLGIPSSASPLHF. The sequenced CDR3 bases are TGCGCCAGCAGCTTGGGCATCCCCTCCAGCGCTTCACCC.

Details on this clone: The read terminates 3 residues before the CDR3 end, so the remaining end is supplied by the germline J gene. The J gene is TRBJ2-3, the V gene TRBV7-6; TRBD1 matches 11 bases. Trimming cost V 5 bases and J 5 bases; bases outside gene matches: 9. Germline assignment: CDR1 SGHVS and CDR2 FNYEAQ. CDR3 length: 16 residues. Incomplete CDR3 DNA: TGTGCCAGCAGCCCAGGACAGGGGGCGCGACGAGATACG. It translates to CASSPGQGARRDT. Given in full, the CDR3 is CASSPGQGARRDTQYF.

Points on this clone: The read is 3 residues too short to cover the CDR3 end, so that end is filled in from the germline J gene. V and J are TRBV7-9 and TRBJ1-2; D gene unclear. The CDR3 runs 10 residues. Germline CDR1 is SEHNR and CDR2 is FQNEAQ (reference sequence). The CDR3 bases that were read are TGTGCCAGCCGCTACTACGAC. It codes for CASRYYD. The CDR3, in full, reads CASRYYDYTF. Full variable domain (remainder filled in from reference TRBV7-9 and TRBJ1-2): DTGVSQNPRHKITKRGQNVTFRCDPISEHNRLYWYRQTLGQGPEFLTYFQNEAQLEKSRLLSDRFSAERPKGSFSTLEIQRTEQGDSAMYLCASRYYDYTFGSGTRLTVV.

Remarks on this clone: The read ends 3 residues early relative to the CDR3; the germline J gene fills the gap. The gene calls are TRBV19 and TRBJ1-2, with D perhaps TRBD1 (6 bases). Germline CDR1 LNHDA, CDR2 SQIVND (reference sequence). This CDR3 comprises 13 residues. The part of the CDR3 DNA that was read is TGTGCCAGTAGTATCAGGGGCGCCCACGAC. It translates to CASSIRGAHD. The full CDR3 protein is CASSIRGAHDYTF.

With respect to this clone: The read comes to an end 3 residues before the CDR3 does, leaving the germline J gene to fill in the end. The J gene is TRBJ2-7, the V gene TRBV7-9; TRBD1 matches 8 bases. The CDR3 sequence is 14 residues long. V was clipped by 6 bases and J by 1 base; unmatched bases: 5. The germline V gene encodes CDR1 SEHNR and CDR2 FQNEAQ (reference sequence). The CDR3 protein is CASRRDRQSYEQYF. CDR3 DNA, as far as it was read: TGTGCCAGCAGACGGGACAGGCAATCCTACGAG.

With respect to this clone: The read falls 3 residues short of the CDR3 end, and the missing part is taken from the germline J gene. V and J are TRBV6-1 and TRBJ2-2, with TRBD1 matching over 7 bases. Germline V gene sequence: CDR1 MNHNS, CDR2 SASEGT. The CDR3 has 15 amino acids. Incomplete CDR3 DNA: TGTGCCAGCAGTGCGGGACAGATTATTTATTCACCG. Amino acid sequence: CASSAGQIIYSP. The full CDR3 is CASSAGQIIYSPLFF.

Worth noting for this clone: Sequencing ends 3 residues short of the CDR3 end; the germline J gene provides the rest. The rearrangement uses TRBV5-6 and TRBJ2-3; possible D gene TRBD1, 6 bases. CDR1 is SGHDT, CDR2 YYEEEE, per germline. This CDR3 is built from 13 residues. Incomplete CDR3 DNA: TGTGCCAGCAGCTTAACTCGACAGGTCACG. It specifies CASSLTRQVT. The full CDR3 sequence reads CASSLTRQVTQYF.

For this clone: The read terminates 3 residues before the CDR3 end, so the remaining end is supplied by the germline J gene. The J gene is TRBJ1-1, the V gene TRBV4-1; 9 bases match TRBD1. There are 14 residues in the CDR3. Germline loops: CDR1 MGHRA, CDR2 YSYEKL. J was trimmed by 7 bases and V by 1 base; bases with no gene match: 4. CDR3 DNA (partial): TGCGCCAGCAGCCAAGTGGGGACAGGGAGTGAA. It codes for CASSQVGTGSE. The entire CDR3 protein is CASSQVGTGSEAFF.

Comment on this clone: The junction departs from the called germline gene at one end, perhaps through a read error. The CDR3 spells CTSSWGQSYEQYF. The CDR3 bases that were read are TGTACCAGCAGCTGGGGACAGTCCTACGAG. The chain recombines TRBV7-9 with TRBJ2-7, with 7 bases matching TRBD1. From the germline J gene comes the end of the CDR3, since the read stops 3 residues before it. The germline V gene encodes CDR1 SEHNR and CDR2 FQNEAQ (reference sequence). The CDR3 consists of 13 residues.

Remarks on this clone: The CDR3 extends 3 residues past the end of the read, so its final part is completed from the germline J gene. This chain connects TRBV2 to TRBJ2-2; 8 bases fit TRBD1. Germline values: CDR1 SNHLY, CDR2 FYNNEI. The CDR3 length is 15 residues. The covered CDR3 bases are TGTGCCAGCAGTGCATCCGGGACAGGAGCTTTACCG. This encodes CASSASGTGALP. The full-length CDR3 reads as CASSASGTGALPLFF.

Regarding this clone: The observed sequence ends 3 residues before the CDR3 terminus, with the missing tail filled in from the germline J gene. The chain couples TRBV4-1 to TRBJ1-2; the D gene is possibly TRBD1 (6 bases). The CDR3 length is 15 residues. Germline V gene data show CDR1 as MGHRA and CDR2 as YSYEKL. Trimming shortened V by 8 bases and J by 2 bases, and 18 bases separated the two germline ends. CDR3 DNA (partial): TGCGCCAGCGCCCCCGCTACAGGGAACAACTATGGC. This translates into CASAPATGNNYG. The complete CDR3 sequence is CASAPATGNNYGYTF.

With regard to this clone: The observed sequence ends 3 residues before the CDR3 terminus, with the missing tail filled in from the germline J gene. The rearrangement joins TRBV12-3 or TRBV12-4 to TRBJ2-1; 7 bases align to TRBD2. Trimming took 5 bases from V and 4 from J; bases not matched to a gene: 8. This CDR3 has 15 amino acids. CDR3 bases read: TGTGCCAGCAGTCTGCGGGCGGGGGTATACAATGAG. The encoded protein is CASSLRAGVYNE. The CDR3 as a whole reads CASSLRAGVYNEQFF.

Concerning this clone: The read is 3 residues too short to cover the CDR3 end, so that end is filled in from the germline J gene. This chain uses TRBV20-1 with TRBJ2-7; 7 bases map to TRBD1. The CDR3 spans 13 residues. The junction had 5 bases not matched to a gene; V was cut back by 6 bases and J by 0 bases. CDR1 and CDR2 (germline): DFQATT, SNEGSKA (reference sequence). The CDR3 here is CSAPTGNSYEQYF. The CDR3 bases that were read are TGCAGTGCCCCGACAGGGAACTCCTACGAG.